The 9 T cell receptor beta chains in this list originate from one sample, sequenced in a study of control samples from healthy donors and cancer patients. Measured with immunoSEQ multiplex PCR; TCRdb has only the in-frame clones, and not every one. This sample yields 150,000 or so clones, of which about nine tenths are seen a single time; roughly 2.1% belongs to the top ten. Sequencing was done on a sample of blood. These receptors were collected from a woman aged 45-65 years in good health.

The CDR3 sequence is CASSMDQLTYGYTF. DNA for the CDR3: TGTGCCAGCAGCATGGACCAACTAACCTATGGCTACACCTTC. The gene calls are TRBV6-5 and TRBJ1-2; unclear D gene. The CDR3 length is 14 residues. V was trimmed by 6 bases and J by 4 bases, leaving 15 bases between them. Germline CDR1 MNHEY, CDR2 SVGAGI.

CDR3: CAWSLTVTNEKLFF. The CDR3 DNA sequence: TGTGCCTGGAGTTTGACAGTTACTAATGAAAAACTGTTTTTT. The chain uses TRBV30 and TRBJ1-4; D is perhaps TRBD1 (5 bases). The CDR3 has 14 amino acids. Germline values: CDR1 GTSNPN, CDR2 SVGIG (reference sequence). Trimming took 2 bases from V and 2 from J, leaving 9 bases between them.

The rearrangement uses TRBV6-5 and TRBJ2-5; tentative D call: TRBD2 (6 bases). V was clipped by 2 bases and J by 5 bases, with 12 bases between them. This CDR3 is built from 14 residues. Germline V gives CDR1 MNHEY, CDR2 SVGAGI. CDR3 amino acids: CASSYAGSGETQYF. In nucleotides, the CDR3 is TGTGCCAGCAGTTACGCCGGGAGTGGGGAGACCCAGTACTTC.

This chain connects TRBV13 to TRBJ1-6; 10 bases align to TRBD1. The germline CDR1 and CDR2 sequences are PRHDT and FYEKMQ (reference sequence). The CDR3 is made up of 16 amino acids. V was clipped by 4 bases and J by 4 bases; unmatched bases: 4. CDR3 protein: CASSSGQGRYNSPLHF. For the CDR3, the DNA is TGTGCCAGCAGCTCGGGACAGGGGAGGTATAATTCACCCCTCCACTTT.

The V gene is TRBV9, the J gene TRBJ1-6; 7 bases fit TRBD1. V was pared by 3 bases and J by 8 bases, with 8 bases of the junction left unmatched. Germline loops: CDR1 SGDLS, CDR2 YYNGEE. There are 15 residues in the CDR3. DNA for the CDR3: TGTGCCAGCAGCGCGGGGGGGGACAGTTATTCACCCCTCCACTTT. Translation gives CASSAGGDSYSPLHF.

CDR3 sequence (DNA): TGTGCCAGCAGTTGGACAGGGCGCTATGGCTACACCTTC. It translates to CASSWTGRYGYTF. This rearrangement joins TRBV6-5 to TRBJ1-2, with TRBD1 matching 8 bases. The CDR3 contains 13 residues. V shed 4 bases, J shed 4 bases, and the junction held 2 bases outside the gene matches. Germline loops: CDR1 MNHEY, CDR2 SVGAGI.

The rearrangement joins TRBV24-1 to TRBJ2-1; 7 bases agree with TRBD1. This CDR3 region has 13 residues. CDR1 and CDR2 (germline): KGHDR, SFDVKD. V shed 10 bases and J 7 bases; nucleotides not matched to a gene: 9. The CDR3 coding sequence is TGTGCCACAGCCGGGACAGCCGTAAATGAGCAGTTCTTC. This sequence encodes CATAGTAVNEQFF.

This chain uses TRBV30 with TRBJ2-1; 8 bases match TRBD2. Germline values: CDR1 GTSNPN, CDR2 SVGIG (reference sequence). J gave up 9 bases and V 4 bases, and 11 bases lay outside the gene matches. The CDR3 is 14 residues long. The CDR3 DNA reads as TGTGCCTGGAAGACCGGCGGGGGGTGGGGTGAGCAGTTCTTC. It yields the protein CAWKTGGGWGEQFF.

V gene TRBV3-1 (or the pseudogene TRBV3-2) combines with J gene TRBJ2-5; D not certain. CDR3 length equals 13 residues. Looked up from germline, CDR1 is LGHDT and CDR2 is YNNKEL (reference sequence). Trimming shortened V by 1 base and J by 1 base, and 4 bases separated the two germline ends. This CDR3 reads CASSQVIQETQYF. CDR3 nucleotide sequence: TGTGCCAGCAGCCAAGTTATCCAAGAGACCCAGTACTTC.